The TCR beta chain under discussion was sequenced for a study of T-cell reconstitution after alpha-beta-depleted transplantation in children. This clonotype was observed a single time. Its target is not known. In germline, CDR1 is LGHNA, CDR2 YSLEER. This CDR3 has 13 residues. The V gene lost 0 bases and the J gene lost 10 bases, with 10 bases spanning the gap. Study-level points and caveats: Several hundred graft clones that had expanded were reportedly the source of alpha-beta T cells about two months after transplant. The main origin of T-cell counts and diversity one year after transplant was newly produced T cells.

The TCRbeta library incorporated unique molecular identifiers. Via MiXCR, TCRdb re-called the PCR reads, giving one row per CDR3 protein. Seen here are about 210,000 distinct CDR3 sequences, about 15% observed once, and the top ten hold roughly two fifths. The sequencing here drew on PBMCs, mostly from graft donor cells, taken 360 days after TCRalphabeta/CD19-depleted stem cell transplant. The receptor was derived from a male patient between 2 and 10 years old who had a stem cell transplant for acute lymphoblastic leukemia, so the T cells may come from the graft donor. V and J are TRBV4-3 and TRBJ2-1; D uncertain. CDR3 sequence reads: CASSQDSLVEQFF. CDR3 nucleotide sequence: TGCGCCAGCAGCCAAGACTCCCTAGTCGAGCAGTTCTTC.